The 9 T cell receptor beta chains below come from one sample, sequenced in a study of cytomegalovirus exposure and HLA in healthy donors. Profiled with immunoSEQ multiplex PCR; TCRdb holds only in-frame clones, not every one. The table includes around 80,000 clones, 85% to 95% detected once. Sequencing was performed on PBMCs. Receptors originate from a woman in her late teens or twenties in good health and CMV-seronegative.

This rearrangement joins TRBV9 to TRBJ1-2; weak D call: TRBD1 (6 bases). The CDR3 extends over 15 amino acids. V lost 0 bases to trimming and J lost 5 bases, with 14 bases between them. Germline V gene data show CDR1 as SGDLS and CDR2 as YYNGEE. The CDR3 here is CASSVDGGARYGYTF. For the CDR3, the DNA is TGTGCCAGCAGCGTAGACGGGGGGGCGCGTTATGGCTACACCTTC.

J is TRBJ2-7 and V is TRBV25-1; D uncertain. V lost 0 bases and J 7 bases, leaving 7 bases between the germline ends. The CDR3 spans 12 residues. The germline V gene has CDR1 MGHDK and CDR2 SYGVNS. The CDR3 loop reads CASSEYQSEQYF. In nucleotides, the CDR3 is TGTGCCAGCAGTGAATATCAGTCAGAGCAGTACTTC.

The V and J genes are TRBV7-9 and TRBJ1-1; TRBD1 matches 7 bases. Unmatched junction bases numbered 10, after V lost 2 bases and J lost 1 base. CDR1 and CDR2 (germline): SEHNR, FQNEAQ (reference sequence). This CDR3 comprises 17 residues. DNA of the CDR3: TGTGCCAGCAGCTTACTAAGGAGACAGGGAAAGAACACTGAAGCTTTCTTT. It encodes CASSLLRRQGKNTEAFF.

The chain carries TRBV5-1 and TRBJ1-4; 9 bases fit TRBD1. CDR3 length: 14 residues. Germline CDR1 SGHRS, CDR2 YFSETQ. Losses at the gene ends were 2 bases for V and 8 bases for J; bases not matched to a gene: 4. The CDR3, as DNA: TGCGCCAGCAGCTTCAACAGGGGGCAGGAAAAACTGTTTTTT. Protein: CASSFNRGQEKLFF. The complete variable domain, with remaining parts taken from reference TRBV5-1 and TRBJ1-4, reads KAGVTQTPRYLIKTRGQQVTLSCSPISGHRSVSWYQQTPGQGLQFLFEYFSETQRNKGNFPGRFSGRQFSNSRSEMNVSTLELGDSALYLCASSFNRGQEKLFFGSGTQLSVL.

The J gene is TRBJ1-5, the V gene TRBV4-3; 7 nucleotides agree with TRBD1. CDR1 and CDR2 (germline): LGHNA, YSLEER. The CDR3 has 18 residues. V was pared by 2 bases and J by 5 bases, with 15 bases of the junction left unmatched. In DNA form, the CDR3 reads TGCGCCAGCAGCCAACAACCCCACCGGGACAGACCATATCAGCCCCAGCATTTT. Translating gives CASSQQPHRDRPYQPQHF.

The CDR3 loop is CASSLDGGELFF. In DNA, the CDR3 is TGTGCCAGCAGCTTGGACGGGGGAGAGCTGTTTTTT. The J gene is TRBJ2-2, the V gene TRBV7-2, with D tentatively TRBD2 (6 bases). Germline V lookup: CDR1 SGHTA, CDR2 FQGNSA. With 3 bases removed from V and 11 bases from J, the gap between germline ends came to 10 bases. The CDR3 extends over 12 amino acids.

This chain joins TRBV6-6 and TRBJ1-5; 7 bases map to TRBD1. The V gene's germline CDR1 is MNHNY and CDR2 SVGAGI (reference sequence). The length of the CDR3 is 15 residues. V trimming: 2 bases; J trimming: 2 bases; junction bases outside the gene matches: 3. CDR3 in DNA: TGTGCCAGCAGTTACACCGACAGGGGCAATCAGCCCCAGCATTTT. Residues: CASSYTDRGNQPQHF.

This clone was recorded once. The rearrangement joins TRBV7-2 to TRBJ1-1; D is undetermined. The CDR3 runs 12 residues. The V and J ends lost 6 bases and 1 base respectively, with 6 bases between them. CDR1 and CDR2 from the germline V gene are SGHTA and FQGNSA. The CDR3 DNA follows: TGTGCCAGCAGGAGAACGAACACTGAAGCTTTCTTT. Translation: CASRRTNTEAFF.

V gene TRBV27 combines with J gene TRBJ1-5, with D maybe TRBD1 (6 bases). Germline V gene lookup returns CDR1 MNHEY and CDR2 SMNVEV (reference sequence). V was cut by 5 bases and J by 1 base, with 12 bases left in between. The length of the CDR3 is 15 residues. CDR3 protein: CASSKQGTSNQPQHF. The CDR3 DNA reads as TGTGCCAGCAGTAAACAGGGTACAAGCAATCAGCCCCAGCATTTT.